The 27 T cell receptor beta chains presented below share a single source sample, sequenced in a study of CD8 T cells in ankylosing spondylitis. TCRdb re-derived calls from the 5' RACE reads in MiXCR, one entry per CDR3 protein. The sample shows 150,000 to 200,000 distinct CDR3 sequences, 11% of them seen only once. Input material: blood, either unsorted or a sorted T cell fraction (not recorded which). The receptors originated from a male donor with ankylosing spondylitis or in good health (not recorded which).

This clonotype was detected many times. V usage is TRBV11-2 and J usage is TRBJ1-4; weak D call: TRBD1 (5 bases). V lost 5 bases, J lost 6 bases, and 16 bases lay in between. CDR1 and CDR2 (germline): SGHAT, FQNNGV. CDR3 length equals 15 residues. The CDR3 bases are TGTGCCAGCAGCCCAAATCGGGGGAATTATGAAAAACTGTTTTTT. It encodes CASSPNRGNYEKLFF.

This clonotype was observed at least ten times. The V and J genes are TRBV11-2 and TRBJ1-1, with D unresolved. Germline lookup yields CDR1 SGHAT and CDR2 FQNNGV. The germline V and J ends were trimmed by 3 bases and 7 bases, with 9 bases remaining between them. The CDR3 runs 12 residues. CDR3 protein: CASSFSGYEAFF. For the CDR3, the DNA is TGTGCCAGCAGCTTTTCAGGCTATGAAGCTTTCTTT.

This clonotype was counted ten times or more. The V gene is TRBV20-1, the J gene TRBJ1-5; D not resolved. The germline V gene encodes CDR1 DFQATT and CDR2 SNEGSKA (reference sequence). Trimming took 0 bases from V and 6 from J, leaving 12 bases between them. This CDR3 has 14 amino acids. The CDR3 loop is CSARDSSGLQPQHF. CDR3 coding DNA: TGCAGTGCTAGAGATTCGTCAGGTCTTCAGCCCCAGCATTTT.

This clonotype was recorded many times. The chain joins TRBV20-1 to TRBJ2-7, with D perhaps assigned TRBD1 or TRBD2 (5 bases each). The germline V gene encodes CDR1 DFQATT and CDR2 SNEGSKA (reference sequence). V was trimmed by 3 bases and J by 6 bases, leaving 15 bases between them. CDR3 length: 13 amino acids. CDR3 in amino acids: CSASLTGRIEQYF. As DNA, the CDR3 is TGCAGTGCTAGCCTGACGGGACGGATCGAGCAGTACTTC.

Points on this clonotype: The germline gene is not matched at one end of the junction; a read error may be the cause. The chain joins TRBV20-1 to TRBJ1-6, with 8 bases identical to TRBD1. The CDR3 covers 17 residues. Germline assignment: CDR1 DFQATT and CDR2 SNEGSKA (reference sequence). CDR3 DNA: TGCTGTGCTAGACCGGACAGGGCCCTCTCTTATAATTCACCCCTCCACTTT. Encoded protein: CCARPDRALSYNSPLHF.

This clonotype was seen repeatedly, ten times or more. Its ends do not fully match the called genes, so a read error is possible. The rearrangement links TRBV2 to TRBJ1-1; D is uncertain. The V gene's germline CDR1 is SNHLY and CDR2 FYNNEI. The length of the CDR3 is 15 residues. The CDR3 loop is CASREGPALNTEAFF. CDR3 DNA: TGTGCCAGCAGAGAAGGACCCGCTTTGAACACTGAAGCTTTCTTT.

The chain's CDR3 is CASSLLHTDTQYF. CDR3 nucleotide sequence: TGTGCCAGCAGCCTTCTCCACACAGATACGCAGTATTTT. The genes are TRBV5-4 and TRBJ2-3; D remains ambiguous. Per germline, CDR1 SGHNT and CDR2 YYREEE (reference sequence). Trimming stripped 4 bases from V and 2 bases from J, with 8 bases between. CDR3 size: 13 residues. Filled out from reference TRBV5-4 and TRBJ2-3, the complete variable domain reads ETGVTQSPTHLIKTRGQQVTLRCSSQSGHNTVSWYQQALGQGPQFIFQYYREEENGRGNFPPRFSGLQFPNYSSELNVNALELDDSALYLCASSLLHTDTQYFGPGTRLTVL.

This clonotype was seen only a few times. This CDR3 is CASSVTTRRRNNEQFF. CDR3 bases: TGTGCCAGCAGCGTGACTACCCGGCGTCGAAACAATGAGCAGTTCTTC. The genes are TRBV7-8 and TRBJ2-1, with D perhaps matching TRBD2 (5 bases). The CDR3 contains 16 residues. V lost 5 bases and J lost 5, with 19 bases in between. Germline CDR1 SGHVS, CDR2 FQNEAQ.

The rearrangement links TRBV21-1 to TRBJ2-2; whether TRBD1, the table's D call, matches the DNA was not checked. TRBV21-1 represents a pseudogene. This CDR3 region has 17 residues. In nucleotides, the CDR3 is TGTGCCAGCAGCAACATACAGAGGGTGTCTGGGGCCGGGGAGCTGTTTTTT. It codes for CASSNIQRVSGAGELFF.

Concerning this clonotype: A read error may be the cause here, since a much bigger clone is one base away. The rearrangement links TRBV9 to TRBJ2-6, with a possible D match to TRBD1 (7 bases). The CDR3 loop spans 17 amino acids. CDR1 and CDR2 (germline): SGDLS, YYNGEE. The V end lost 0 bases, the J end lost 2 bases, and 12 bases lay between the germline ends. The CDR3 sequence is CASSVAGRGAGANVLTF. CDR3 sequence (DNA): TGTGCCAGCAGCGTAGCGGGCAGGGGGGCTGGGGCCAACGTCCTGACTTTC.

Many counts were recorded for this clonotype. CDR3 loop: CASSLSQGVIDNEQFF. CDR3 DNA: TGTGCCAGCAGTTTATCTCAGGGGGTTATCGACAATGAGCAGTTCTTC. This chain connects TRBV27 to TRBJ2-1; 7 bases align to TRBD1. The CDR3 is made up of 16 amino acids. The germline V gene encodes CDR1 MNHEY and CDR2 SMNVEV (reference sequence). The J segment lost 5 bases and the V segment lost 0 bases, leaving 7 bases of the junction unmatched.

V gene TRBV25-1 combines with J gene TRBJ2-3, with D possibly TRBD2 on 5 matching bases. Trimming left V 0 bases short and J 1 base short, with 8 bases between. The CDR3 sequence is 15 residues long. CDR1 is MGHDK, CDR2 SYGVNS, per germline. This CDR3 is CASSEYAGRTDTQYF. The CDR3 bases are TGTGCCAGCAGTGAATATGCGGGTCGCACAGATACGCAGTATTTT.

Many counts were recorded for this clonotype. V and J are TRBV20-1 and TRBJ2-1; 10 nucleotides align to TRBD2. The V and J ends lost 4 bases and 6 bases, in that order; junction bases with no gene match: 15. This CDR3 has 17 amino acids. From germline, CDR1 is DFQATT and CDR2 SNEGSKA (reference sequence). CDR3 DNA: TGCAGTGCTATGGGACTAGCGCGAGATCACGACGTCAATGAGCAGTTCTTC. Protein product: CSAMGLARDHDVNEQFF.

Many counts were recorded for this clonotype. The chain links TRBV27 to TRBJ2-5, with 16 bases identical to TRBD2. The CDR3 runs to 14 residues. Germline V gene lookup returns CDR1 MNHEY and CDR2 SMNVEV (reference sequence). J lost 13 bases, V lost 6 bases, and 8 bases had no gene match. For the CDR3, the DNA is TGTGCCAGCAGCCGACCGGGACTAGCGGGGGGGCTGTACTTC. Translation: CASSRPGLAGGLYF.

This CDR3 is CASRNTGDGFGNTIYF. CDR3 DNA sequence: TGTGCCAGCCGCAACACAGGGGACGGCTTCGGAAACACCATATATTTT. This chain connects TRBV18 to TRBJ1-3, with 7 bases that match TRBD1. The V and J ends lost 8 bases and 4 bases, in that order; junction bases with no gene match: 14. The CDR3 is 16 amino acids. Per the germline V gene, CDR1 is KGHSH and CDR2 is LQKENI.

Ten or more counts support this clonotype. This chain joins TRBV19 and TRBJ1-1; unclear D gene. This CDR3 contains 15 residues. Germline V gene data show CDR1 as LNHDA and CDR2 as SQIVND (reference sequence). The germline V and J ends were trimmed by 7 bases and 4 bases, with 19 bases remaining between them. CDR3 loop: CASMGGRFGGTEAFF. The CDR3 region has the DNA TGTGCCAGTATGGGCGGTCGCTTTGGTGGCACTGAAGCTTTCTTT.

J is TRBJ2-1 and V is TRBV20-1; 9 nucleotides align to TRBD2. Trimming at V came to 2 bases and at J to 0 bases, leaving 23 bases not matched to a gene. The CDR3 length is 22 residues. Germline V gives CDR1 DFQATT, CDR2 SNEGSKA (reference sequence). In DNA, the CDR3 is TGCAGTGCTAGACTCAGGCCCCAGGAGGCTAGCGGGGAGGGAAGCTCCTACAATGAGCAGTTCTTC. Translation: CSARLRPQEASGEGSSYNEQFF.

This clonotype was found a few times. The V call is TRBV5-1, the J call TRBJ1-1; the D gene is possibly TRBD1 (5 bases). Germline loops: CDR1 SGHRS, CDR2 YFSETQ. Trimming removed 2 bases at V and 4 bases at J, with 9 bases between. CDR3 size: 13 residues. In DNA, the CDR3 is TGCGCCAGCAGCTTACAAGACAGCACTGAAGCTTTCTTT. Residues: CASSLQDSTEAFF.

The chain is built from TRBV13 and TRBJ2-6, with 7 bases identical to TRBD1. V lost 5 bases to trimming and J lost 0 bases; unmatched junction nucleotides: 13. In germline, CDR1 is PRHDT, CDR2 FYEKMQ (reference sequence). This CDR3 is built from 19 residues. CDR3 sequence (DNA): TGTGCCAGCAGCCATCGACAGGGTGGGCCTTACTCTGGGGCCAACGTCCTGACTTTC. It encodes CASSHRQGGPYSGANVLTF. Full variable domain (rest looked up from reference TRBV13 and TRBJ2-6): AAGVIQSPRHLIKEKRETATLKCYPIPRHDTVYWYQQGPGQDPQFLISFYEKMQSDKGSIPDRFSAQQFSDYHSELNMSSLELGDSALYFCASSHRQGGPYSGANVLTFGAGSRLTVL.

The chain combines TRBV7-2 with TRBJ2-7; 7 bases are a match to TRBD1. V lost 1 base to trimming and J lost 6 bases; unmatched junction nucleotides: 9. This CDR3 has 15 amino acids. In germline, CDR1 is SGHTA, CDR2 FQGNSA. CDR3 region: CASSLVTGVTGEQYF. The CDR3 DNA sequence: TGTGCCAGCAGCTTAGTTACAGGGGTGACAGGCGAGCAGTACTTC.

CDR3 DNA sequence: TGCGCCAGCAGCTTGATCCCTGGGGAGACCCAGTACTTC. It specifies CASSLIPGETQYF. The chain employs TRBV5-1 and TRBJ2-5, with unresolved D. The CDR3 is made up of 13 amino acids. Trimming stripped 1 base from V and 5 bases from J, with 9 bases between. Germline values: CDR1 SGHRS, CDR2 YFSETQ.

The chain is built from TRBV11-2 and TRBJ1-2; 9 bases fit TRBD1. The trim removed 4 bases at V and 4 bases at J, leaving 7 bases unmatched. Germline CDR1 and CDR2: SGHAT and FQNNGV. CDR3 length: 15 amino acids. DNA of the CDR3: TGTGCCAGCAGCTCGGACAGGGGAAGAACCTATGGCTACACCTTC. This encodes CASSSDRGRTYGYTF.

This clonotype has more than one count but fewer than ten. This rearrangement joins TRBV11-2 to TRBJ2-5; no clear D. V was shortened by 3 bases and J by 0 bases, with 5 bases between the two germline ends. CDR1 and CDR2 (germline): SGHAT, FQNNGV. The CDR3 is made up of 13 amino acids. The CDR3 sequence is CASSLGYQETQYF. The CDR3 region has the DNA TGTGCCAGCAGCTTGGGTTACCAAGAGACCCAGTACTTC.

This clonotype was counted ten times or more. The rearrangement joins TRBV5-1 to TRBJ1-1; TRBD1 is a possible D gene (5 bases). Germline V CDR1 and CDR2: SGHRS, YFSETQ. The V end lost 4 bases, the J end lost 5 bases, and 24 bases lay between the germline ends. CDR3 length: 17 amino acids. The CDR3 DNA reads TGCGCCAGCAGCCCCGGACCGGGACGGCAAATCGGAACTGAAGCTTTCTTT. Its protein is CASSPGPGRQIGTEAFF.

This clonotype appeared a few times. The CDR3 nucleotides read TGTGCCAGCAGCCCAAACAGGGGGTCTGGAAACACCATATATTTT. Its translation: CASSPNRGSGNTIYF. The rearrangement joins TRBV7-2 to TRBJ1-3; 8 nucleotides agree with TRBD1. Looked up from germline, CDR1 is SGHTA and CDR2 is FQGNSA. This CDR3 has 15 residues. Germline trimming cut 5 bases from V and 1 base from J; bases unmatched to any gene: 4.

This CDR3 is CASRGMSSTDTQYF. The CDR3 DNA reads as TGTGCCAGCAGGGGAATGTCTAGCACAGATACGCAGTATTTT. The rearrangement links TRBV2 to TRBJ2-3, with D unresolved. Trimming removed 6 bases from V and 0 bases from J, with 10 bases in between. This CDR3 has 14 residues. The germline V gene has CDR1 SNHLY and CDR2 FYNNEI.

This clonotype has ten or more counts. The gene calls are TRBV20-1 and TRBJ2-7; D is unresolved. This CDR3 is built from 13 residues. Germline CDR1 and CDR2: DFQATT and SNEGSKA (reference sequence). Trimming pared 3 bases from V and 3 bases from J, leaving 12 bases between. CDR3 region: CSASGPGNYEQYF. In DNA form, the CDR3 reads TGCAGTGCTAGTGGGCCGGGTAACTACGAGCAGTACTTC.